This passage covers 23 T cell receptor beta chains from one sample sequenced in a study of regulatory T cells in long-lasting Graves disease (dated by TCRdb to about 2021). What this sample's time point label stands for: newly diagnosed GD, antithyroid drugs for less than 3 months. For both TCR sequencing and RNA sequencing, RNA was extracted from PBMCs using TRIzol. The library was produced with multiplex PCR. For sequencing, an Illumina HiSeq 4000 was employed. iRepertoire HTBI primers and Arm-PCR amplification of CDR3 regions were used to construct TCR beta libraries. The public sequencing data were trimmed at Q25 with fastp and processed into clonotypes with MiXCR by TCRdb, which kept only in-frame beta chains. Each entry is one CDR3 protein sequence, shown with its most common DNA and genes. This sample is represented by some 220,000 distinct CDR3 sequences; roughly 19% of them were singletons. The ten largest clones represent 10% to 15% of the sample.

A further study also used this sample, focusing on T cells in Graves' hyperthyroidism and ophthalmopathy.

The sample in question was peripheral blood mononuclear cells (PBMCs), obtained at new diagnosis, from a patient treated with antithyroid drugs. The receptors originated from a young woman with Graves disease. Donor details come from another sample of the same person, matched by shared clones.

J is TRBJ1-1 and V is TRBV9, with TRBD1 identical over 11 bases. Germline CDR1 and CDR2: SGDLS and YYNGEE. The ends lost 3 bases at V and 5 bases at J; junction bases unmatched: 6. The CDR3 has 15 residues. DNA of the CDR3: TGTGCCAGCAGCGGGGGGGGACAGGGGGAAACTGAAGCTTTCTTT. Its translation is CASSGGGQGETEAFF.

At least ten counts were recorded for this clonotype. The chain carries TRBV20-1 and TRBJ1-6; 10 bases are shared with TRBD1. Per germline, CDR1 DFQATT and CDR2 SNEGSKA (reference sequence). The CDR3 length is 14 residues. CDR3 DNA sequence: TGCACCGCCGGGGGACAGGGGTTAGTTTCACCCCTCCACTTT. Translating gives CTAGGQGLVSPLHF.

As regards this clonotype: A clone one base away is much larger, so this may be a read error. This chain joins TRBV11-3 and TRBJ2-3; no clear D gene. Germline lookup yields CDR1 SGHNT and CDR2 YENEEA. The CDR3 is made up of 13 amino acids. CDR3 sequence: CASSSGPIYEQHF. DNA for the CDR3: TGTGCCAGCAGCTCGGGCCCAATCTACGAGCAGCACTTC.

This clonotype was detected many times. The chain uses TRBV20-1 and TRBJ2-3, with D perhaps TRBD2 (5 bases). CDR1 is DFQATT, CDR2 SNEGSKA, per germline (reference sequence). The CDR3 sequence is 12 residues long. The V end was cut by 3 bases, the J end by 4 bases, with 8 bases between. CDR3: CSASGSADTQYF. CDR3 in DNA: TGCAGTGCTAGTGGGAGCGCAGATACGCAGTATTTT.

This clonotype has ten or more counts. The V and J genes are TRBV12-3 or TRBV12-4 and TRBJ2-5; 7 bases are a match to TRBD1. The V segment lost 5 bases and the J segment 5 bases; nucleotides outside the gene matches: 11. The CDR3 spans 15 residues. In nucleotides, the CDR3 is TGTGCCAGCAGTCCCCGTCGACAGGGTTCGGAGACCCAGTACTTC. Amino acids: CASSPRRQGSETQYF.

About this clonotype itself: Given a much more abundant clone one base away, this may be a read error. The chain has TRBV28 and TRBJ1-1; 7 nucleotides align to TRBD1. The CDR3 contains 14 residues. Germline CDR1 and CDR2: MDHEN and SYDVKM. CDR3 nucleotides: TGTGCCAGCAGGGAGACAGGGCGAAACACTAAAGCTTTCTTT. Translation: CASRETGRNTKAFF.

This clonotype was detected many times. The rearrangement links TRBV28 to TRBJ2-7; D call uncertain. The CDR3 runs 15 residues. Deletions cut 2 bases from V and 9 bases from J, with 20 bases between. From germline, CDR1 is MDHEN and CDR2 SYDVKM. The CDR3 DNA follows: TGTGCCAGCAGTTTACGGCCAGGATCGACCCTATGGCAGTACTTC. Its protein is CASSLRPGSTLWQYF. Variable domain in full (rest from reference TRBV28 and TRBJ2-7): DVKVTQSSRYLVKRTGEKVFLECVQDMDHENMFWYRQDPGLGLRLIYFSYDVKMKEKGDIPEGYSVSREKKERFSLILESASTNQTSMYLCASSLRPGSTLWQYFGPGTRLTVT.

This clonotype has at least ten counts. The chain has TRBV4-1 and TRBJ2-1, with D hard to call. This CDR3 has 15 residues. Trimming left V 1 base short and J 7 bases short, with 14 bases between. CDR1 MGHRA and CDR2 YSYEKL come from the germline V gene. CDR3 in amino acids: CASSQARISWNEQFF. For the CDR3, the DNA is TGCGCCAGCAGCCAAGCCCGGATCTCTTGGAATGAGCAGTTCTTC.

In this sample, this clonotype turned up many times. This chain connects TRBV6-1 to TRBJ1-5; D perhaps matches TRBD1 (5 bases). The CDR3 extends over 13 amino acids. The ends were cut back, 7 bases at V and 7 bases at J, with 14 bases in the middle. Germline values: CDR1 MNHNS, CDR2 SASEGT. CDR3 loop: CASKKGVEQPQHF. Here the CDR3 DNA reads TGTGCCAGCAAAAAAGGGGTAGAACAGCCCCAGCATTTT.

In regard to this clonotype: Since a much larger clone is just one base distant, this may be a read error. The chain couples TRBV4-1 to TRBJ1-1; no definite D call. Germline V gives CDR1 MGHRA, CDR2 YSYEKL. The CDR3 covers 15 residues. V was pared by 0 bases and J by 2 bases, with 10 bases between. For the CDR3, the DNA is TGCGCCAGCAGCCAAGAAGTAGGCGCTAACACTGAAGCTTTCTTT. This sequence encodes CASSQEVGANTEAFF.

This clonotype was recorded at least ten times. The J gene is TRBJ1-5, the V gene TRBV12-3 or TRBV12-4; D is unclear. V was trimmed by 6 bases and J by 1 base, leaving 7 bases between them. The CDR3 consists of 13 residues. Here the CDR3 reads CASSYRSNQPQHF. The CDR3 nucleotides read TGTGCCAGCAGCTACCGGAGCAATCAGCCCCAGCATTTT.

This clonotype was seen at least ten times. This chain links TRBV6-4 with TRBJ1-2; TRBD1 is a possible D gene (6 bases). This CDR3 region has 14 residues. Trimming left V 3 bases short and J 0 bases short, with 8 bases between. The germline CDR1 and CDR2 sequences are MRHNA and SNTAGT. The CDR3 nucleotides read TGTGCCAGCAGTGAACAGGGTTCTAACTATGGCTACACCTTC. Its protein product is CASSEQGSNYGYTF.

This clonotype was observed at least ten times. The CDR3 DNA reads as TGTGCCAGCAGGACAGGGAATTCTGGAAACACCATATATTTT. As protein: CASRTGNSGNTIYF. The J gene is TRBJ1-3, the V gene TRBV6-1; 7 bases agree with TRBD1. Germline V CDR1 and CDR2: MNHNS, SASEGT. The length of the CDR3 is 14 residues. J gave up 1 base and V 6 bases, and 3 bases lay outside the gene matches.

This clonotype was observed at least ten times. CDR3 in amino acids: CASSQEGRENTEAFF. The CDR3 nucleotides read TGCGCCAGCAGCCAAGAAGGCAGGGAGAACACTGAAGCTTTCTTT. V gene TRBV4-1 combines with J gene TRBJ1-1; possible D gene TRBD1, 5 bases. V lost 0 bases and J 1 base, leaving 9 bases between the germline ends. Germline lookup yields CDR1 MGHRA and CDR2 YSYEKL. The CDR3 is 15 amino acids.

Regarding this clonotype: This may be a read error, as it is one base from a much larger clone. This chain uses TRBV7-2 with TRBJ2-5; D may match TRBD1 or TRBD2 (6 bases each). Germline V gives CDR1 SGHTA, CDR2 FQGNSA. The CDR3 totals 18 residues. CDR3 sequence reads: CASSPLGSGAWDQETQHF. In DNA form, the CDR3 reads TGTGCCAGCAGCCCCTTGGGGTCGGGGGCCTGGGATCAAGAGACCCAGCACTTC.

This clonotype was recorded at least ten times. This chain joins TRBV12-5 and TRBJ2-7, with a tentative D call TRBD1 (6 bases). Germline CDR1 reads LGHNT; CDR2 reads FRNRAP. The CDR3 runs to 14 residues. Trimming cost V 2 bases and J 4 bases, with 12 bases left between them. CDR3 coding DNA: TGTGCTAGTGGTTTGAACAACAGGGAGTACGAGCAGTACTTC. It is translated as CASGLNNREYEQYF. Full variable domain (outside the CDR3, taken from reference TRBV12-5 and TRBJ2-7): DARVTQTPRHKVTEMGQEVTMRCQPILGHNTVFWYRQTMMQGLELLAYFRNRAPLDDSGMPKDRFSAEMPDATLATLKIQPSEPRDSAVYFCASGLNNREYEQYFGPGTRLTVT.

CDR3 sequence reads: CASTQRRPNTEAFF. CDR3 DNA: TGTGCCAGCACCCAGCGGAGACCGAACACTGAAGCTTTCTTT. The chain combines TRBV6-1 with TRBJ1-1; D is unresolved. V was trimmed by 7 bases and J by 1 base, leaving 13 bases between them. Germline V CDR1 and CDR2: MNHNS, SASEGT. The CDR3 sequence is 14 residues long.

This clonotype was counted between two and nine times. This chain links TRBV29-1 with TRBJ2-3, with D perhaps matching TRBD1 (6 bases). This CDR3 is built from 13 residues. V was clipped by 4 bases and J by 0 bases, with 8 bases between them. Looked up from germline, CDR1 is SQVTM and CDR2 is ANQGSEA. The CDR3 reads CSVAGVSTDTQYF. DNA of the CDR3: TGCAGCGTTGCAGGGGTTAGCACAGATACGCAGTATTTT.

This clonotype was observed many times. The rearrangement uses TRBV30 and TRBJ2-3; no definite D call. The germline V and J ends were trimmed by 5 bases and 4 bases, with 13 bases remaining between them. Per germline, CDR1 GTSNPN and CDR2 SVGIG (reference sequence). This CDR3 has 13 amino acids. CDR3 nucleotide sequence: TGTGCCTGGCACCAACCTATAGCAGATACGCAGTATTTT. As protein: CAWHQPIADTQYF.

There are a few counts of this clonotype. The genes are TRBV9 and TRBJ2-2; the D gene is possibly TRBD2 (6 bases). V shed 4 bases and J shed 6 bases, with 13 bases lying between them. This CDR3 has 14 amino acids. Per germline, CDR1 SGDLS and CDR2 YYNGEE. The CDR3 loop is CASSTGDFAGELFF. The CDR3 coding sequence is TGTGCCAGCAGCACGGGGGATTTTGCCGGGGAGCTGTTTTTT. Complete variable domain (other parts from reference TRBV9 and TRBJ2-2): DSGVTQTPKHLITATGQRVTLRCSPRSGDLSVYWYQQSLDQGLQFLIQYYNGEERAKGNILERFSAQQFPDLHSELNLSSLELGDSALYFCASSTGDFAGELFFGEGSRLTVL.

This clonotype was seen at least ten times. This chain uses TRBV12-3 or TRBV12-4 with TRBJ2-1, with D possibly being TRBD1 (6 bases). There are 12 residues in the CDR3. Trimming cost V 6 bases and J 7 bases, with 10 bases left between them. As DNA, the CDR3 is TGTGCCAGCAGCCCAGGGGTGAATGAGCAGTTCTTC. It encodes CASSPGVNEQFF.

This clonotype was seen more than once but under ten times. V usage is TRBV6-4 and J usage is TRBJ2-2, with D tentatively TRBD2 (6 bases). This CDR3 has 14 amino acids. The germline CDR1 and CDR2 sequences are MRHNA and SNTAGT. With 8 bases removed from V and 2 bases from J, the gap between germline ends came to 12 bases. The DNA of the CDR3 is TGTGCCAGCGCGGGTAGCGGAAACACCGGGGAGCTGTTTTTT. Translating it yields CASAGSGNTGELFF.

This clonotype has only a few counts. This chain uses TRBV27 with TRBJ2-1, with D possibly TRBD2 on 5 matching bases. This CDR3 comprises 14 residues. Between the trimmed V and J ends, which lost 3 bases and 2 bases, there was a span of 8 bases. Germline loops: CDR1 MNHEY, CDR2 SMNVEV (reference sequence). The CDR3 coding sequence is TGTGCCAGCAGTTTGGTGGGAGCCTACAATGAGCAGTTCTTC. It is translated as CASSLVGAYNEQFF.